This TCR beta chain was observed in a study of shared clonotypes between healthy human individuals. With 0 bases clipped from V and 7 bases from J, the junction kept 6 bases outside the gene matches. This CDR3 comprises 15 residues. Germline V gene lookup returns CDR1 SGDLS and CDR2 YYNGEE. At the deep level, the assay was run. Some clones are missing from TCRdb's copy, which holds only in-frame ones; the method was immunoSEQ multiplex PCR. This sample has some 1.5 million clones, with 95% to 99% found just once. The chain couples TRBV9 to TRBJ2-1, with TRBD2 matching over 8 bases. The source is a man under 40 in good health. The sequencing sample was made of naive CD4+ T cells sorted from blood. Subset meaning: CD45RA+ positively selected. Written as DNA, the CDR3 is TGTGCCAGCAGCGTAGCACTAGCGGAAGGGAATGAGCAGTTCTTC. This codes for CASSVALAEGNEQFF.